The rows below give T cell receptor beta chains drawn from one sample of a study of T cells in Graves' hyperthyroidism and ophthalmopathy. TCRdb used MiXCR to reprocess the multiplex PCR reads, holding one entry per CDR3 protein. Among approximately 560,000 distinct CDR3 sequences listed, roughly 50% were seen once. The material sequenced was peripheral blood or thyroid tissue (not recorded which). The origin of the receptors is a woman younger than 30 with Graves' hyperthyroidism. The CDR3 runs from the conserved cysteine through the conserved F or W. D genes are given only for firm matches. Only some rows state a clone size, as once, few, many or a class for expanded clones.

d_call,v_call,j_call,clone_size,cdr3_length,cdr3_nt,cdr3_aa
TRBD1,TRBV2,TRBJ1-5,NA,14,TGTGCCGGCAGAGGGGGCTGGCAGGCACCGGCCCAGCATTTT,CAGRGGWQAPAQHF
TRBD1,TRBV10-3,TRBJ1-2,many,13,TGTGCCATCAGTGAGGGACAGGTCCAAGGCTACACCTTC,CAISEGQVQGYTF
NA,TRBV6-1,TRBJ1-2,NA,15,TGTGCCAGCAGTGAAGATGCGGGACATAACTATGGCTACACCTTC,CASSEDAGHNYGYTF
NA,TRBV9,TRBJ1-1,NA,14,TGTGCCAGCAGCCCCGGACAGTCCGTCACTGAAGCTTTCTTT,CASSPGQSVTEAFF
TRBD1,TRBV29-1,TRBJ2-2,NA,14,TGCAGCGTTGACGGGACAGGGAACACCGGGGAGCTGTTTTTT,CSVDGTGNTGELFF
NA,TRBV24-1,TRBJ2-7,many,13,TGTGCCACCAGTGATTACCAGGCCCACGAGCAGTACTTC,CATSDYQAHEQYF
NA,TRBV7-2,TRBJ2-5,NA,11,TGTGCCAGCAGCTTAGCCGGGGCCCGGTACTTC,CASSLAGARYF
TRBD2,TRBV25-1,TRBJ2-3,NA,16,TGTGCCAGCAGTGTCGGGACTAGCGGGAGAACAGATACGCAGTATTTT,CASSVGTSGRTDTQYF
NA,TRBV7-3,TRBJ1-5,NA,15,TGTGCCAGCAGCCCAGTGTCGGAGCCTTCGGGGCCCCAGCATTTT,CASSPVSEPSGPQHF
TRBD1,TRBV29-1,TRBJ1-2,NA,14,TGCAGCGTTCAACCCGGGACAGATAACTATGGCTACACCTTC,CSVQPGTDNYGYTF
TRBD1,TRBV5-1,TRBJ2-5,NA,17,TGCGCCAGCAGCTCTGGACAGGGGACGGGGAAACAAGAGACCCAGTACTTC,CASSSGQGTGKQETQYF
NA,TRBV2,TRBJ1-3,many,14,TGTGCCAGCAGCCCCGACAGTTCTGGAAACACCATATATTTT,CASSPDSSGNTIYF
NA,TRBV12-3/TRBV12-4,TRBJ1-4,few,11,TGTGCCAGCAGTGGCCAGAAAAAACTGTTTTTT,CASSGQKKLFF
NA,TRBV24-1,TRBJ2-5,many,16,TGTGCCACCAGTGATTTTACGGACCCAACCCAAGAGACCCAGTACTTC,CATSDFTDPTQETQYF
TRBD1,TRBV25-1,TRBJ2-5,NA,16,TGTGCCAGCAGTGCTAGAGGGGACAGTCTTGCCGAGACCCAGTACTTC,CASSARGDSLAETQYF
NA,TRBV2,TRBJ2-7,many,10,TGTGCCAGCAGTGAACAGGAGCAGTACTTC,CASSEQEQYF
TRBD1,TRBV24-1,TRBJ2-7,NA,15,TGTGCCAGCTCATTTCGGACAGGGGGGGTTCACGAGCAGTACTTC,CASSFRTGGVHEQYF
NA,TRBV7-9,TRBJ2-7,many,12,TGTGCCAGCAGCTTAGGACAGTCGGAGCAGTACTTC,CASSLGQSEQYF
NA,TRBV16,TRBJ2-7,few,13,TGTGCCTGGACCTCAGGGTTCGGGGACGAGCAGTACTTC,CAWTSGFGDEQYF
TRBD1,TRBV20-1,TRBJ1-5,NA,17,TGCAGTGCCACCACCCGGCAGGGGGCAAGGAGCAATCAGCCCCAGCATTTT,CSATTRQGARSNQPQHF
TRBD1,TRBV2,TRBJ1-5,NA,15,TGTGCCAGCAGTGGGACAGGGGGCCTTCATCAGCCCCAGCATTTT,CASSGTGGLHQPQHF
NA,TRBV10-3,TRBJ2-5,NA,13,TGTGCCATCAGGCCTGGGGGGAGGGAGACCCAGTACTTC,CAIRPGGRETQYF